This entry lists 17 T cell receptor beta chains sequenced from one sample in a study of cytomegalovirus exposure and HLA in healthy donors (TCRdb year 2017). Receptor amplification or capture employed the immunoSEQ multiplex PCR assay. A mixture of 60 forward primers for TCR Vbeta segments and 13 reverse primers for TCR Jbeta segments was used in the multiplex PCR. Entries here come from immuneACCESS through TCRdb and include only in-frame sequences with V and J called. Some clones fail to appear in such tables; in the studies checked, an unresolved V gene covers under half of the shortfall, and the cause of the remainder is unknown. The sample yields approximately 35,000 clones; 65% to 90% were counted once. Jointly, the top ten make up 3.6% of the sample. Sequencing was carried out using PBMCs. These receptors came from a woman younger than 35 in good health and CMV-seronegative.

This clone was detected once. V usage is TRBV19 and J usage is TRBJ2-2; 10 bases fit TRBD2. With V trimmed by 7 bases and J by 7 bases, 9 bases remained unmatched. Germline V CDR1 and CDR2: LNHDA, SQIVND (reference sequence). This CDR3 is 15 amino acids long. CDR3 coding DNA: TGTGCCAGTACATGGCTAGCGGGGGCGGACGGGGAGCTGTTTTTT. Translated, it gives CASTWLAGADGELFF.

V gene TRBV9 combines with J gene TRBJ2-1, with D possibly being TRBD2 (6 bases). Germline CDR1 and CDR2: SGDLS and YYNGEE. Deletions cut 0 bases from V and 4 bases from J, with 11 bases between. CDR3 length equals 15 residues. In DNA, the CDR3 is TGTGCCAGCAGCGTAGAAAGCGGGCCTTACAATGAGCAGTTCTTC. It yields the protein CASSVESGPYNEQFF.

The chain recombines TRBV27 with TRBJ2-7, with TRBD2 matching 7 bases. This CDR3 is 15 amino acids long. Germline CDR1 and CDR2: MNHEY and SMNVEV (reference sequence). Trimming cost V 2 bases and J 3 bases; bases outside gene matches: 7. The CDR3 bases are TGTGCCAGCAGTTTAGAAGGTAGCGGGCTCTACGAGCAGTACTTC. This gives the protein CASSLEGSGLYEQYF.

The gene calls are TRBV11-2 and TRBJ2-7; D is possibly TRBD2 (6 bases). The V and J ends lost 3 bases and 4 bases respectively, with 10 bases between them. Germline-derived CDR1 and CDR2 are SGHAT and FQNNGV. The CDR3 totals 13 residues. The CDR3 is CASSFGGTYEQYF. In DNA form, the CDR3 reads TGTGCCAGCAGCTTCGGGGGTACTTACGAGCAGTACTTC.

The rearrangement joins TRBV18 to TRBJ2-7; D is unresolved. The germline V gene encodes CDR1 KGHSH and CDR2 LQKENI. The CDR3 loop spans 12 amino acids. Trimming stripped 2 bases from V and 2 bases from J, with 4 bases between. DNA of the CDR3: TGTGCCAGCTCACCAGACACCTACGAGCAGTACTTC. Its translation is CASSPDTYEQYF.

Only one count was recorded for this clone. This chain uses TRBV9 with TRBJ1-3, with D maybe TRBD1 (5 bases). CDR3 size: 15 residues. CDR1 and CDR2 from the germline V gene are SGDLS and YYNGEE. Trimming removed 5 bases from V and 2 bases from J, with 14 bases in between. In DNA form, the CDR3 reads TGTGCCAGCAGTAGTTCGGGGGTACCTGGAAACACCATATATTTT. Translating it yields CASSSSGVPGNTIYF. Looking up the rest from reference TRBV9 and TRBJ1-3 gives the full variable domain: DSGVTQTPKHLITATGQRVTLRCSPRSGDLSVYWYQQSLDQGLQFLIQYYNGEERAKGNILERFSAQQFPDLHSELNLSSLELGDSALYFCASSSSGVPGNTIYFGEGSWLTVV.

The chain recombines TRBV30 with TRBJ2-2; D is unclear. The CDR3 loop spans 15 amino acids. Germline CDR1 is GTSNPN and CDR2 is SVGIG (reference sequence). Trimming left V 1 base short and J 4 bases short, with 13 bases between. The CDR3 is CAWSALGARTGELFF. The DNA of the CDR3 is TGTGCCTGGAGTGCCCTCGGAGCCCGCACCGGGGAGCTGTTTTTT.

The CDR3 region has the DNA TGTGCCAGTAGTCCCGACAGGGGGGGTTTGAATGAGCAGTTCTTC. Residues: CASSPDRGGLNEQFF. The chain combines TRBV19 with TRBJ2-1; 9 positions agree with TRBD1. The CDR3 consists of 15 residues. V dropped 5 bases and J dropped 7; count of bases not matched to a gene: 9. CDR1 is LNHDA, CDR2 SQIVND, per germline (reference sequence).

V and J are TRBV30 and TRBJ2-3, with 7 bases matching TRBD1. V shed 5 bases, J shed 1 base, and the junction held 9 bases outside the gene matches. CDR3 length equals 15 residues. Germline loops: CDR1 GTSNPN, CDR2 SVGIG (reference sequence). CDR3 sequence reads: CAWGPGQPGTDTQYF. The CDR3 nucleotides read TGTGCCTGGGGCCCGGGACAGCCGGGCACAGATACGCAGTATTTT.

J is TRBJ1-2 and V is TRBV7-6, with 8 bases fitting TRBD1. CDR1 is SGHVS and CDR2 is FNYEAQ in the germline V gene. J gave up 6 bases and V 5 bases, and 8 bases lay outside the gene matches. The CDR3 has 14 residues. Here the CDR3 DNA reads TGTGCCAGCAGCGCGGGGACAGGATGGGATGGCTACACCTTC. This encodes CASSAGTGWDGYTF.

The chain couples TRBV4-1 to TRBJ2-7, with 9 bases that match TRBD1. Trimming took 4 bases from V and 3 from J; bases not matched to a gene: 10. This CDR3 comprises 16 residues. Germline V gene data show CDR1 as MGHRA and CDR2 as YSYEKL. CDR3 protein: CASSPTPTGGIYEQYF. The CDR3 DNA reads as TGCGCCAGCAGCCCCACACCGACAGGGGGGATCTACGAGCAGTACTTC.

The J gene is TRBJ1-1, the V gene TRBV27; D is unclear. CDR1 is MNHEY, CDR2 SMNVEV, per germline (reference sequence). The CDR3 sequence is 15 residues long. Trimming removed 5 bases at V and 0 bases at J, with 13 bases between. The CDR3 nucleotides are TGTGCCAGCAGTCCCAGCTGGGCGATGAACACTGAAGCTTTCTTT. This codes for CASSPSWAMNTEAFF.

The chain is built from TRBV4-1 and TRBJ1-1; D is unclear. The CDR3 totals 14 residues. CDR1 and CDR2 (germline): MGHRA, YSYEKL. V shed 6 bases and J shed 11 bases, with 22 bases lying between them. CDR3 sequence reads: CASRSRAREEGAFF. The DNA for the CDR3 is TGCGCCAGCAGATCTCGGGCGAGGGAAGAGGGCGCTTTCTTT.

The chain has TRBV7-9 and TRBJ2-3; a possible D gene is TRBD2 (6 bases). The CDR3 covers 14 residues. Germline assignment: CDR1 SEHNR and CDR2 FQNEAQ (reference sequence). V was cut by 8 bases and J by 1 base, with 13 bases left in between. This chain's CDR3 is CASREAGRTDTQYF. CDR3 nucleotides: TGTGCCAGCCGAGAGGCGGGACGCACAGATACGCAGTATTTT. The variable domain in full, completed from reference TRBV7-9 and TRBJ2-3, reads DTGVSQNPRHKITKRGQNVTFRCDPISEHNRLYWYRQTLGQGPEFLTYFQNEAQLEKSRLLSDRFSAERPKGSFSTLEIQRTEQGDSAMYLCASREAGRTDTQYFGPGTRLTVL.

The chain uses TRBV5-4 and TRBJ1-3, with D possibly matching TRBD1 (5 bases). The CDR3 loop spans 15 amino acids. The germline V gene encodes CDR1 SGHNT and CDR2 YYREEE (reference sequence). V shed 2 bases and J shed 0 bases, with 9 bases lying between them. Written as DNA, the CDR3 is TGTGCCAGCAGCTTCCAGGGCACCTCTGGAAACACCATATATTTT. It specifies CASSFQGTSGNTIYF. The variable domain in full, with the rest retrieved from reference TRBV5-4 and TRBJ1-3, is ETGVTQSPTHLIKTRGQQVTLRCSSQSGHNTVSWYQQALGQGPQFIFQYYREEENGRGNFPPRFSGLQFPNYSSELNVNALELDDSALYLCASSFQGTSGNTIYFGEGSWLTVV.

The rearrangement links TRBV25-1 to TRBJ1-5, with D maybe TRBD1 (6 bases). This CDR3 spans 16 amino acids. V lost 4 bases and J lost 5, with 18 bases in between. In germline, CDR1 is MGHDK, CDR2 SYGVNS. The CDR3 sequence: CASSGDGTSTDQPQHF. The CDR3 coding sequence is TGTGCCAGCAGTGGTGACGGGACATCAACCGATCAGCCCCAGCATTTT.

The chain links TRBV19 to TRBJ1-4; no clear D. The CDR3 contains 13 residues. The V end lost 3 bases, the J end lost 5 bases, and 7 bases lay between the germline ends. Germline CDR1 and CDR2: LNHDA and SQIVND (reference sequence). CDR3 DNA: TGTGCCAGTAGTATCGGGGTGAATGAAAAACTGTTTTTT. Its translation is CASSIGVNEKLFF.